These T cell receptor beta chains were read from a single sample in a study of cytomegalovirus exposure and HLA in healthy donors. The method was immunoSEQ multiplex PCR; TCRdb's version includes in-frame clones alone and lacks a portion of them. The sample has about 120,000 clones, 79% seen once. The specimen sequenced was PBMCs. These receptors came from a man between 18 and 35 years old in good health and CMV-seronegative. Both conserved end residues are trimmed from each CDR3. Clone size is not always given. Where it is, it says once, few, many or a class for expanded clones.

V gene: TRBV30
J gene: TRBJ2-2
clone size: -
CDR3 protein: AWIGTGELF

V gene: TRBV27
J gene: TRBJ1-4
clone size: -
CDR3 protein: ASSLTRDPFDEKLF

V gene: TRBV7-9
J gene: TRBJ2-5
clone size: -
CDR3 protein: ASSLATIRETQY

V gene: TRBV6-4
J gene: TRBJ2-1
clone size: -
CDR3 protein: ASSDSIDMTGETYNEQF

V gene: TRBV28
J gene: TRBJ1-5
clone size: -
CDR3 protein: ASTLYRETDNQPQH

V gene: TRBV7-8
J gene: TRBJ1-6
clone size: -
CDR3 protein: ASSLVLGQESSYNSPLH

V gene: TRBV5-1
J gene: TRBJ2-2
clone size: -
CDR3 protein: ASAGIAGNTGELF

V gene: TRBV15
J gene: TRBJ2-5
clone size: -
CDR3 protein: ATSRGKTSGTQETQY

V gene: TRBV9
J gene: TRBJ2-7
clone size: -
CDR3 protein: ASFPRESEQY

V gene: TRBV5-1
J gene: TRBJ2-2
clone size: -
CDR3 protein: ASSFTPGQLTGELF

V gene: TRBV6-5
J gene: TRBJ1-4
clone size: -
CDR3 protein: ASSREAVEKLF

V gene: TRBV29-1
J gene: -
clone size: few
CDR3 protein: SVEVRASYEQY

V gene: TRBV4-3
J gene: TRBJ2-3
clone size: few
CDR3 protein: ASSQDRRQATRNTQY

V gene: TRBV14
J gene: TRBJ2-1
clone size: -
CDR3 protein: ASSQGFLRGGIYNEQF

V gene: TRBV28
J gene: TRBJ2-4
clone size: -
CDR3 protein: ASTSELAKNIQY

V gene: TRBV7-3
J gene: TRBJ2-5
clone size: -
CDR3 protein: ASSLRLASQETQY

V gene: TRBV9
J gene: TRBJ2-1
clone size: -
CDR3 protein: ASSPDQTSARGNEQF

V gene: TRBV28
J gene: TRBJ1-1
clone size: -
CDR3 protein: ASSYPGTGNAF

V gene: TRBV4-1
J gene: TRBJ2-1
clone size: -
CDR3 protein: ASSQDPPSYGSYNEQF

V gene: TRBV6-1
J gene: TRBJ1-5
clone size: few
CDR3 protein: ASSATGVFGNQPQH

V gene: TRBV5-1
J gene: TRBJ2-7
clone size: once
CDR3 protein: ASSSGGTGSSYEQY

V gene: TRBV28
J gene: TRBJ2-7
clone size: -
CDR3 protein: ASSQTGGRFSYEQY

V gene: TRBV27
J gene: TRBJ1-1
clone size: few
CDR3 protein: ASSLGQGIEAF

V gene: TRBV2
J gene: TRBJ1-2
clone size: -
CDR3 protein: ASILGREGGYT

V gene: TRBV28
J gene: TRBJ2-2
clone size: once
CDR3 protein: ASSLFVGGRELF

V gene: TRBV5-1
J gene: TRBJ2-3
clone size: few
CDR3 protein: ASSPLTGITDTQY